The rows below give T cell receptor beta chains drawn from one sample of a study of blood T cell repertoires in COVID-19. Libraries were prepared by immunoSEQ multiplex PCR; TCRdb keeps only in-frame clonotypes and omits some of them. Here the sample spans some 350,000 clones, around nine tenths being singletons. The sample comprised peripheral blood. The receptors derive from a human donor in a cohort sampled during active COVID-19. Each CDR3 is given with its conserved first and last residue. A D gene is named only where the DNA matches it firmly. Only part of the rows carry a size: once, few, many, or a class if the clone is expanded.

TRBV5-4	few	NA	TRBJ2-5	CASMVTTGLGETQYF	TGTGCCAGCATGGTGACTACAGGGTTGGGTGAGACCCAGTACTTC
TRBV19	once	TRBD2	TRBJ2-2	CASSTSGGATGELFF	TGTGCCAGCTCGACTAGCGGGGGGGCCACCGGGGAGCTGTTTTTT
TRBV28	few	NA	TRBJ1-6	CASSYRPQSPLHF	TGTGCCAGCAGTTACAGGCCCCAGTCACCCCTCCACTTT
TRBV9	NA	NA	TRBJ2-2	CASSGGTSYTGELFF	TGTGCCAGCAGCGGCGGGACGAGCTACACCGGGGAGCTGTTTTTT
TRBV30	NA	NA	TRBJ2-2	CAWSVSGAGELFF	TGTGCCTGGAGTGTATCAGGGGCCGGGGAGCTGTTTTTT
TRBV5-8	NA	NA	TRBJ1-4	CASSLLYINEKLFF	TGTGCCAGCAGCTTGCTGTATATTAATGAAAAACTGTTTTTT
TRBV7-7	many	TRBD2	TRBJ2-5	CASSLSAGLAQETQYF	TGTGCCAGCAGCTTGTCTGCGGGACTAGCACAAGAGACCCAGTACTTC
TRBV27	once	TRBD2	TRBJ2-7	CASRPSGGGPYEQYF	TGTGCCAGCAGGCCTAGCGGGGGGGGACCCTACGAGCAGTACTTC
TRBV19	NA	NA	TRBJ2-1	CASSGPGTYNEQFF	TGTGCCAGTAGTGGCCCCGGGACCTACAATGAGCAGTTCTTC
TRBV15	NA	NA	TRBJ1-1	CATSTERGQEAFF	TGTGCCACCAGCACCGAGCGTGGACAGGAAGCTTTCTTT
TRBV5-4	few	TRBD1	TRBJ1-2	CASSLVGTGTWNGYTF	TGTGCCAGCAGCTTGGTGGGGACAGGGACCTGGAATGGCTACACCTTC
TRBV6-5	NA	TRBD1	TRBJ1-2	CASKTDRVYGYTF	TGTGCCAGCAAGACAGACAGGGTCTATGGCTACACCTTC
TRBV3-1/TRBV3-2	NA	TRBD1	TRBJ2-3	CASSRQGAAGTDTQYF	TGTGCCAGCAGCCGCCAGGGGGCCGCGGGCACAGATACGCAGTATTTT
TRBV19	NA	NA	TRBJ2-5	CASTQTGQQETQYF	TGTGCCAGTACCCAAACAGGGCAACAAGAGACCCAGTACTTC
TRBV28	NA	TRBD1	TRBJ1-1	CAIGQGLGTEAFF	TGTGCCATCGGACAGGGTTTGGGCACTGAAGCTTTCTTT
TRBV7-8	once	NA	TRBJ2-2	CASSVGLPARGTGELFF	TGTGCCAGCAGCGTAGGGCTACCGGCCCGGGGGACCGGGGAGCTGTTTTTT
TRBV5-1	NA	TRBD2	TRBJ2-1	CASSLGLAGVEQFF	TGCGCCAGCAGCTTGGGACTAGCGGGAGTTGAGCAGTTCTTC
TRBV3-1/TRBV3-2	NA	TRBD2	TRBJ2-1	CASSNLLAGGNEQFF	TGTGCCAGCAGCAACCTACTAGCGGGAGGGAATGAGCAGTTCTTC
TRBV7-9	once	NA	TRBJ2-7	CASSFFSYEQYF	TGTGCCAGCAGCTTCTTCTCCTACGAGCAGTACTTC
TRBV29-1	NA	TRBD1	TRBJ1-2	CSAKPQGDYGYTF	TGCAGCGCTAAACCCCAGGGGGACTATGGCTACACCTTC
TRBV6-4	NA	NA	TRBJ2-4	CATHPGDGGKNIQYF	TGTGCCACCCACCCGGGGGACGGAGGCAAAAACATTCAGTACTTC
TRBV3-1/TRBV3-2	NA	NA	TRBJ1-1	CASSDRGAGTEAFF	TGTGCCAGCAGCGATCGGGGTGCGGGCACTGAAGCTTTCTTT
TRBV7-9	NA	TRBD1	TRBJ2-5	CASSRTGSQETQYF	TGTGCCAGCAGCAGGACAGGCTCGCAAGAGACCCAGTACTTC